The 20 T cell receptor beta chains below come from one sample, sequenced in a study of blood T cell repertoires in COVID-19. Data came from immunoSEQ multiplex PCR; TCRdb stores just in-frame clones and leaves some out. Among around 260,000 clones listed, roughly nine tenths were seen once. What was sequenced was peripheral blood. These receptors all stem from a woman aged 25 to 45 with COVID-19, enrolled during active disease.

The genes are TRBV28 and TRBJ1-4; TRBD1 matches 7 bases. J was trimmed by 8 bases and V by 2 bases; bases with no gene match: 8. This CDR3 has 15 amino acids. Germline-derived CDR1 and CDR2 are MDHEN and SYDVKM. The CDR3 region is CASSLTGTVSEKLFF. The CDR3 DNA follows: TGTGCCAGCAGTTTAACAGGGACAGTAAGCGAAAAACTGTTTTTT.

V and J are TRBV7-6 and TRBJ2-5, with D possibly TRBD2 on 7 matching bases. From germline, CDR1 is SGHVS and CDR2 FNYEAQ. V was trimmed by 5 bases and J by 2 bases, leaving 15 bases between them. The CDR3 has 15 residues. CDR3 in amino acids: CASSTGGRGQETQYF. The CDR3 nucleotides are TGTGCCAGCAGCACCGGGGGGCGGGGACAAGAGACCCAGTACTTC.

This chain uses TRBV27 with TRBJ2-3; D call uncertain. CDR1 is MNHEY, CDR2 SMNVEV, per germline (reference sequence). Trimming stripped 1 base from V and 0 bases from J, with 8 bases between. CDR3 length equals 15 residues. CDR3 region: CASSLYSPSTDTQYF. The DNA for the CDR3 is TGTGCCAGCAGTTTATACAGTCCTAGCACAGATACGCAGTATTTT.

The chain carries TRBV6-5 and TRBJ1-2, with a possible D match to TRBD1 (6 bases). V was clipped by 9 bases and J by 4 bases, with 15 bases between them. Germline V gene sequence: CDR1 MNHEY, CDR2 SVGAGI. The CDR3 covers 13 residues. For the CDR3, the DNA is TGTGCCAGTACAGGGTGGGAGAGCTATGGCTACACCTTC. Translation: CASTGWESYGYTF.

The chain uses TRBV30 and TRBJ1-4, with TRBD1 matching 9 bases. V dropped 6 bases and J dropped 5; count of bases not matched to a gene: 4. The length of the CDR3 is 13 residues. Germline V CDR1 and CDR2: GTSNPN, SVGIG (reference sequence). This CDR3 reads CACPGTGNEKLFF. In DNA form, the CDR3 reads TGTGCCTGCCCCGGGACAGGGAATGAAAAACTGTTTTTT.

This sequence joins TRBV28 and TRBJ1-5; a possible D gene is TRBD1 (5 bases). Between the trimmed V and J ends, which lost 3 bases and 3 bases, there was a span of 15 bases. This CDR3 has 16 residues. In germline, CDR1 is MDHEN, CDR2 SYDVKM. CDR3 bases: TGTGCCAGCAGTTTTGCTTGGAACAGGAACAATCAGCCCCAGCATTTT. Its translation: CASSFAWNRNNQPQHF. Full variable domain (outside the CDR3, taken from reference TRBV28 and TRBJ1-5): DVKVTQSSRYLVKRTGEKVFLECVQDMDHENMFWYRQDPGLGLRLIYFSYDVKMKEKGDIPEGYSVSREKKERFSLILESASTNQTSMYLCASSFAWNRNNQPQHFGDGTRLSIL.

The CDR3 is CAWTATGGNQPQHF. CDR3 nucleotide sequence: TGTGCCTGGACCGCGACAGGGGGCAATCAGCCCCAGCATTTT. This rearrangement joins TRBV30 to TRBJ1-5; 8 bases align to TRBD1. This CDR3 spans 14 amino acids. The V and J ends lost 4 bases and 2 bases, in that order; junction bases with no gene match: 4. From germline, CDR1 is GTSNPN and CDR2 SVGIG (reference sequence).

The V gene is TRBV11-1, the J gene TRBJ2-3, with TRBD1 matching 7 bases. CDR3 size: 16 residues. CDR1 is SGHAT, CDR2 FQDESV, per germline (reference sequence). J was trimmed by 0 bases and V by 4 bases; bases with no gene match: 7. CDR3 in amino acids: CASSSWTGPSTDTQYF. The CDR3 DNA is TGTGCCAGCAGCTCCTGGACAGGCCCGAGCACAGATACGCAGTATTTT.

The genes are TRBV6-2 or TRBV6-3 and TRBJ1-2; D is undetermined. This CDR3 contains 15 residues. V dropped 2 bases and J dropped 2 bases, with 12 bases sitting between them. Germline loops: CDR1 MNHEY, CDR2 SVGEGT. Here the CDR3 reads CASSYGRRLNYGYTF. CDR3 sequence (DNA): TGTGCCAGCAGTTACGGTCGCAGGCTGAACTATGGCTACACCTTC.

The chain links TRBV24-1 to TRBJ2-1, with D perhaps matching TRBD1 (7 bases). Germline CDR1 is KGHDR and CDR2 is SFDVKD. The V end lost 4 bases, the J end lost 6 bases, and 21 bases lay between the germline ends. The CDR3 has 17 residues. The CDR3 nucleotides are TGTGCCACCAGTGAACAAACTCCAGGGCAGGGGGGCAATGAGCAGTTCTTC. Translating it yields CATSEQTPGQGGNEQFF.

The chain joins TRBV2 to TRBJ1-1; a possible D gene is TRBD1 (6 bases). CDR1 and CDR2 from the germline V gene are SNHLY and FYNNEI. With 4 bases removed from V and 0 bases from J, the gap between germline ends came to 9 bases. The CDR3 loop spans 14 amino acids. CDR3 protein: CASSGDTVNTEAFF. Written as DNA, the CDR3 is TGTGCCAGCAGTGGGGACACCGTGAACACTGAAGCTTTCTTT.

The genes are TRBV30 and TRBJ1-2; no clear D. Germline-derived CDR1 and CDR2 are GTSNPN and SVGIG (reference sequence). Trimming cost V 3 bases and J 8 bases, with 16 bases left between them. There are 13 residues in the CDR3. The CDR3 is CAWSSNSKTGYTF. CDR3 DNA: TGTGCCTGGAGCTCCAACAGTAAAACCGGCTACACCTTC.

The chain combines TRBV7-9 with TRBJ1-1; 7 bases align to TRBD1. The V gene's germline CDR1 is SEHNR and CDR2 FQNEAQ (reference sequence). The length of the CDR3 is 13 residues. J lost 11 bases, V lost 4 bases, and 10 bases had no gene match. CDR3 sequence (DNA): TGTGCCAGCAGCTGGGACAGCGCTATCGGGGCTTTCTTT. It codes for CASSWDSAIGAFF.

This chain uses TRBV6-1 with TRBJ2-7, with 9 positions matching TRBD2. From germline, CDR1 is MNHNS and CDR2 SASEGT. The trim removed 3 bases at V and 4 bases at J, leaving 16 bases unmatched. The CDR3 totals 18 residues. The DNA of the CDR3 is TGTGCCAGCAGTGATGGGTGGGGACTAGCTGCTTTTCGGTACGAGCAGTACTTC. It is translated as CASSDGWGLAAFRYEQYF.

This chain joins TRBV2 and TRBJ2-1; 7 positions agree with TRBD1. The length of the CDR3 is 14 residues. Germline-derived CDR1 and CDR2 are SNHLY and FYNNEI. Trimming cost V 5 bases and J 0 bases; bases outside gene matches: 1. The CDR3 loop is CASSPGGSYNEQFF. The CDR3 DNA follows: TGTGCCAGCAGTCCAGGGGGCTCCTACAATGAGCAGTTCTTC.

The chain joins TRBV2 to TRBJ1-2; weak D call: TRBD1 (5 bases). The CDR3 extends over 13 amino acids. Germline CDR1 is SNHLY and CDR2 is FYNNEI. V gave up 2 bases and J gave up 4 bases, with 8 bases separating them. DNA for the CDR3: TGTGCCAGCAGTGAACAGGGAACCTATGGCTACACCTTC. Translation gives CASSEQGTYGYTF.

The V gene is TRBV2, the J gene TRBJ2-3; TRBD1 matches 7 bases. V lost 6 bases and J lost 0; bases outside the gene matches: 18. Germline V lookup: CDR1 SNHLY, CDR2 FYNNEI. The CDR3 spans 19 residues. CDR3 in amino acids: CASSDTTGWDHFSTDTQYF. The DNA of the CDR3 is TGTGCCAGCAGCGATACGACAGGGTGGGATCACTTTAGCACAGATACGCAGTATTTT.

The chain couples TRBV5-1 to TRBJ1-2; D is unresolved. The length of the CDR3 is 15 residues. V dropped 0 bases and J dropped 2 bases, with 11 bases sitting between them. Germline V gene sequence: CDR1 SGHRS, CDR2 YFSETQ. The CDR3 nucleotides are TGCGCCAGCAGCTTGGCCTTTTCGGGGAACTATGGCTACACCTTC. It encodes CASSLAFSGNYGYTF.

The chain carries TRBV19 and TRBJ2-1; the match to TRBD2 covers 10 bases. V shed 5 bases, J shed 13 bases, and the junction held 11 bases outside the gene matches. The CDR3 is 14 residues long. The germline V gene has CDR1 LNHDA and CDR2 SQIVND (reference sequence). The CDR3 sequence is CASSRTSSGSLQFF. DNA of the CDR3: TGTGCCAGTAGTCGCACCTCTAGCGGGAGTCTCCAGTTCTTC. Full variable domain (rest looked up from reference TRBV19 and TRBJ2-1): DGGITQSPKYLFRKEGQNVTLSCEQNLNHDAMYWYRQDPGQGLRLIYYSQIVNDFQKGDIAEGYSVSREKKESFPLTVTSAQKNPTAFYLCASSRTSSGSLQFFGPGTRLTVL.

The chain recombines TRBV30 with TRBJ1-2; the D is unclear. V lost 2 bases to trimming and J lost 3 bases, with 10 bases between them. The germline V gene has CDR1 GTSNPN and CDR2 SVGIG (reference sequence). The CDR3 consists of 13 residues. CDR3 region: CAWSNGVYYGYTF. Written as DNA, the CDR3 is TGTGCCTGGAGTAACGGGGTTTACTATGGCTACACCTTC.